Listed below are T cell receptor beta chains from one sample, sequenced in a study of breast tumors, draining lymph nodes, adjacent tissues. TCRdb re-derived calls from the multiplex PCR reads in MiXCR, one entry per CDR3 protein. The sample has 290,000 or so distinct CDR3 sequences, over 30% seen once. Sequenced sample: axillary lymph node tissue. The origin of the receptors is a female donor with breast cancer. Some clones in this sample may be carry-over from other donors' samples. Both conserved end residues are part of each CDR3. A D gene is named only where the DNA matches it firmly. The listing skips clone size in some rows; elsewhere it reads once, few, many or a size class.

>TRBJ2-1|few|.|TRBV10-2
TGTGCCAGCACCGACTACCTCGAGACGCCGTTCTTC
CASTDYLETPFF
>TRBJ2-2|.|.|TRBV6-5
TGTGCCTCCAGAATGGAGGAGCCTGACACCGGGGAGCTGTTTTTT
CASRMEEPDTGELFF
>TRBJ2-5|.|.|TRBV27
TGTGCCAGCAGTTTAGGGTGGAGCCAGGAGGGGGTGTTGGAGACCCAGTACTTC
CASSLGWSQEGVLETQYF
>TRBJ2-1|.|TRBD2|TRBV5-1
TGCGCCAGCAGCTTGGGGGCGGGAGGGCCTAACAATGAGCAGTTCTTC
CASSLGAGGPNNEQFF
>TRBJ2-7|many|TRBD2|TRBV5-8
TGTGCCAGCAGCGGACTAGCGGGAGTTGGCATTTACGAGCAGTACTTC
CASSGLAGVGIYEQYF
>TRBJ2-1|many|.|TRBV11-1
TGTGCCAGCAGCTTAGCGCAGGGTGGGAATGAGCAGTTCTTC
CASSLAQGGNEQFF
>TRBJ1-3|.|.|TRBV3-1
TGTGCCAGCAGTGATGTCTCTGGAAACACCATATATTTT
CASSDVSGNTIYF
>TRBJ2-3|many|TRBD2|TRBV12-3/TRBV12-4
TGTGCCAGCAGTTTTTCGGGAGGGGGCACAGATACGCAGTATTTT
CASSFSGGGTDTQYF
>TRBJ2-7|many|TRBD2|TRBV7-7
TGTGCTAGCAGCCCCCCGGGACTAGCCTACGAGCAGTACTTC
CASSPPGLAYEQYF
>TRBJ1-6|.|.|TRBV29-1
TGCAGCGTTGTCCAGGGCGGGAATTCACCCCTCCACTTT
CSVVQGGNSPLHF
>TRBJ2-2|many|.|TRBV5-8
TGTGCCAGCAGCGGGGGTCTCCGGGACGGGGAGCTGTTTTTT
CASSGGLRDGELFF
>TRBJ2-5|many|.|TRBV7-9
TGTGCCAGCAGCTTATCTGGAAGGGAGACCCAGTACTTC
CASSLSGRETQYF
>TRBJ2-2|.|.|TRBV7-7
TGTGCTAGCAGCTTAGCGGAGGGGATTGGTCCCGGGGGGCTGTTTTTT
CASSLAEGIGPGGLFF
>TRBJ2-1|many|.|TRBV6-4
TGTGCCAGCAGTGCAAGACAGGGACTGAATGAGCAGTTCTTC
CASSARQGLNEQFF
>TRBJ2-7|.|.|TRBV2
TGTGCCAGCACGCAACAGGTTGGGATCTACGAGCGGTACTTC
CASTQQVGIYERYF
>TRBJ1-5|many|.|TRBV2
TGTGCCAGCAGGAGGGGCCAGACTAGCAATCAGCCCCAGCATTTT
CASRRGQTSNQPQHF
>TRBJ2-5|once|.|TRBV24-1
TGTGCCACCAGTGATGTTGATGGGCCTCAAGAGACCCAGTACTTC
CATSDVDGPQETQYF
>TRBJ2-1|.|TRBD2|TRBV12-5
TGTGCTAGTGGTTTGCCTAGCGGGAGAGGGAATGAGCAGTTCTTC
CASGLPSGRGNEQFF
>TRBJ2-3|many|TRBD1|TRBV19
TGTGCCAGTAGTCAAGACAGGGGAAACACAGATACGCAGTATTTT
CASSQDRGNTDTQYF
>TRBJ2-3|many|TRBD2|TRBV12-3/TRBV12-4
TGTGCCAGCAGTTCAGGGACTAGCGGGAGTGACACAGATACGCAGTATTTT
CASSSGTSGSDTDTQYF
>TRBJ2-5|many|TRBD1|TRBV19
TGTGCCAGCAAGGACAGGGGAGGGGACCAAGAGACCCAGTACTTC
CASKDRGGDQETQYF
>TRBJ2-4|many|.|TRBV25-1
TGTGCCAGCCTTGAACAAAACATTCAGTACTTC
CASLEQNIQYF
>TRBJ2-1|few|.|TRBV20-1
TGCAGTGCAAGTAGACGATACAATGAGCCGTTCTTC
CSASRRYNEPFF
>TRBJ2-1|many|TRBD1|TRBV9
TGTGCCAGCAGCGGGACAGGGAGCTCCTACAATGAGCAGTTCTTC
CASSGTGSSYNEQFF
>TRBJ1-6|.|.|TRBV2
TGTGCCAGCAGGGTGCAGGGGCCAACCTATAATTCACCCCTCCACTTT
CASRVQGPTYNSPLHF
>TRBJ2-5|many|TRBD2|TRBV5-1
TGCGCCAGCAGTAGGACTAGCGGGAGAGGTGGAGAGACCCAGTACTTC
CASSRTSGRGGETQYF
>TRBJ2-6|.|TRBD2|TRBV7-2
TGTGCCAGCAGCTTTTTTTTGTTAGCGGGAGTCCCCGGGCTGTGCTCTGGGGCCAACGTCCTGACTTTC
CASSFFLLAGVPGLCSGANVLTF
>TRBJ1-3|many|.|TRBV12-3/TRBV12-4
TGTGCCAGCAGCCCTAGGACCTACTCTGGAAACACCATATATTTT
CASSPRTYSGNTIYF
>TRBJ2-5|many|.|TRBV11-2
TGTGCCAGCAGCCCGAGGCTAGTTTCCGAGACCCAGTACTTC
CASSPRLVSETQYF
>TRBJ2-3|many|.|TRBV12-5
TGTGCTAGTGGTCGGACAGACACAGATACGCAGTATTTT
CASGRTDTDTQYF
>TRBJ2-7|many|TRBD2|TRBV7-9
TGTGCCAGCAGCTCATGGACTAGCGGGTACCTCTTGAAGCAGTACTTC
CASSSWTSGYLLKQYF
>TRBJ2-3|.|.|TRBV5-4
TGTGCCAGCAGCTTTTCACTAAAATTGGATACGCAGTATTTT
CASSFSLKLDTQYF
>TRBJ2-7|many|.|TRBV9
TGTGCCAGCAGCGTAGCGTCAACAGAGGGCGACGAGCAGTACTTC
CASSVASTEGDEQYF
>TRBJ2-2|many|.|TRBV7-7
TGTGCTAGCAGCCCCGCCCGGGACCAGGGCGGGGAGCTGTTTTTT
CASSPARDQGGELFF
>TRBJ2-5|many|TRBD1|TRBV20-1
TGCAGTGCTAGAGATAGACGTGGGGACAGTGTTGGATCAGACAAAGAGACCCAGTACTTC
CSARDRRGDSVGSDKETQYF
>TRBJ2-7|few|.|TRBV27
TGTGCCACCCCACCGGCCTACGAGCAGTACTTC
CATPPAYEQYF
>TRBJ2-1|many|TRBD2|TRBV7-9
TGTGCCAGCAGCTCCTCTGCTACTAGCGGGAGATGGGCCTACAATGAGCAGTTCTTC
CASSSSATSGRWAYNEQFF
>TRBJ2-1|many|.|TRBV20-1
TGCAGTGCTGGCGGATACAATGAGCAGTTCTTC
CSAGGYNEQFF
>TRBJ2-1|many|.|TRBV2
TGTGCCAGCCGCGAAGGACAGTCGCAGTTCTTC
CASREGQSQFF
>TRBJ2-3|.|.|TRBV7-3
TGTGCCAGCAGCACCACCGGGACTGGAGATACGCAGTATTTT
CASSTTGTGDTQYF
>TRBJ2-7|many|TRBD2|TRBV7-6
TGTGCCAGCAGCTTAAGTACGGGACTAGCCCCCTATTACGAGCAGTACTTC
CASSLSTGLAPYYEQYF